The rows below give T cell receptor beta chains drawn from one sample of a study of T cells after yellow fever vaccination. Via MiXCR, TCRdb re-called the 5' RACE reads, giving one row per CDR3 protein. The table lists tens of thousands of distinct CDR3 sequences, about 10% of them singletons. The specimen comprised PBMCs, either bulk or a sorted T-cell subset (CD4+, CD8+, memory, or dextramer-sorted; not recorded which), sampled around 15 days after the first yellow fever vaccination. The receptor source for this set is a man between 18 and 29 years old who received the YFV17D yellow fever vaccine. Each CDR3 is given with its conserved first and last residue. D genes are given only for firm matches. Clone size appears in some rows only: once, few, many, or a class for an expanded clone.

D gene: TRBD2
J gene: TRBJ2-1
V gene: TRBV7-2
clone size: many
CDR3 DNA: TGTGCCAGCAGTAGCGGGACTAGCGGGCTTATTGAGCAGTTCTTC
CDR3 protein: CASSSGTSGLIEQFF

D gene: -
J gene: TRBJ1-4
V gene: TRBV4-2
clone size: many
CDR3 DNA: TGTGCCAGCAGCCAAGATCCGACCTCTCTCGAAAAACTGTTTTTT
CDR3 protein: CASSQDPTSLEKLFF

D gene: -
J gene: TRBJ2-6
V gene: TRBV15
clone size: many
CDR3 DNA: TGTGCCACCAGCAGGGGCAGATACTCTGGGGCCAACGTCCTGACTTTC
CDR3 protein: CATSRGRYSGANVLTF

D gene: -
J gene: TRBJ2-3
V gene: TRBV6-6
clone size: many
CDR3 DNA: TGTGCCACCACCCGGGGGACAGATACGCAGTATTTT
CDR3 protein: CATTRGTDTQYF

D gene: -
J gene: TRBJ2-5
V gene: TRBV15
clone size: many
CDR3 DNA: TGTGCCACCAGCAGAACAGGGAAAGAGACCCAGTACTTC
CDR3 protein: CATSRTGKETQYF

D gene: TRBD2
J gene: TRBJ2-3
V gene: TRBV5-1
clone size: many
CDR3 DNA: TGCGCCAGCAGCGGGGGACTAGCGGGATCAGATACGCAGTATTTT
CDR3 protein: CASSGGLAGSDTQYF

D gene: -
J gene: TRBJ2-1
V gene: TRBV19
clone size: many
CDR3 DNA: TGTGCCAGTAGTGTCGGGACACTACTTACGCAGTTCTTC
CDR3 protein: CASSVGTLLTQFF

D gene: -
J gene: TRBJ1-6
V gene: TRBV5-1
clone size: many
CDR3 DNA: TGCGCCAGCAGCTTGGCCGGTCCAGAAAATAATTCACCCCTCCACTTT
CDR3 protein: CASSLAGPENNSPLHF

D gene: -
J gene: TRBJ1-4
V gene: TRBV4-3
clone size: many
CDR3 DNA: TGCGCCAGCAGCCGCCAGGGGTTAGAAAAACTGTTTTTT
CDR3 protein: CASSRQGLEKLFF

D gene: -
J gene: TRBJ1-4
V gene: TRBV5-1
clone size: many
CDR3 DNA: TGCGCCAGCAGCTTGGTAGGCGTCCCTAATGAAAAACTGTTTTTT
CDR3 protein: CASSLVGVPNEKLFF

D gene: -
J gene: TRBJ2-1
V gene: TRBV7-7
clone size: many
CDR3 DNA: TGTGCCAGCAGCTTAGGGGCAGCAGAATCCTACAATGAGCAGTTCTTC
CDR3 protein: CASSLGAAESYNEQFF

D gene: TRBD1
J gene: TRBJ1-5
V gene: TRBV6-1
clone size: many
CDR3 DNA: TGTGCCAGCAGTAAACTACAGGGGAATCAGCCCCAGCATTTT
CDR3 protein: CASSKLQGNQPQHF

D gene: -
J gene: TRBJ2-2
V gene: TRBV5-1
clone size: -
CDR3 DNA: TGCGCCAGCATTGTTGCGACGAACACCGGGGAGCTGTTTTTT
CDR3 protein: CASIVATNTGELFF

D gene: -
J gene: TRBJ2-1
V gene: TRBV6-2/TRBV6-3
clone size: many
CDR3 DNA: TGTGCCAGCAGTTTGTCACGGTGGGGCGATGAGCAGTTCTTC
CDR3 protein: CASSLSRWGDEQFF

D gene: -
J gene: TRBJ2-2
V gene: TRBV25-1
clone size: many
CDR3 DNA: TGTGCCAGCAGTCCGGGGGAGGACACCGGGGAGCTGTTTTTT
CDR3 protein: CASSPGEDTGELFF

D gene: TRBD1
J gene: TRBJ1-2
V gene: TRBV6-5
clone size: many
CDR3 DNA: TGTGCCAGCAGCCTGGACAGGTCCCACTATGGCTACACCTTC
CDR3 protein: CASSLDRSHYGYTF

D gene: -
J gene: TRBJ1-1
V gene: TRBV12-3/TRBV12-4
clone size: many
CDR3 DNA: TGTGCCAGCAGTTTCCACAGGGCTTCGGACACTGAAGCTTTCTTT
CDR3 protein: CASSFHRASDTEAFF

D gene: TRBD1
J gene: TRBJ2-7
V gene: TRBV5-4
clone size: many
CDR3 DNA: TGTGCCAGCAGCTCGGACAGGGGTTCGCAGTACTTC
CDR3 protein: CASSSDRGSQYF

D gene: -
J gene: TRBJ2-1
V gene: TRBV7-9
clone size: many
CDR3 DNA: TGTGCCAGCAGCCAGCGACAGGCAGCCTACAATGAGCAGTTCTTC
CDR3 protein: CASSQRQAAYNEQFF

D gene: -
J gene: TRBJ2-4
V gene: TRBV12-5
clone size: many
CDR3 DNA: TGTGCTAGTGGTTTGGTACGGAGCAGGGGATACATTCAGTACTTC
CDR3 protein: CASGLVRSRGYIQYF

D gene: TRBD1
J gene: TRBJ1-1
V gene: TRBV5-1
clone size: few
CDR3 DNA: TGCGCCAGCAGCTTGGCCTCGGGGGGGGCAGGGGGCACTGAAGCTTTCTTT
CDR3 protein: CASSLASGGAGGTEAFF

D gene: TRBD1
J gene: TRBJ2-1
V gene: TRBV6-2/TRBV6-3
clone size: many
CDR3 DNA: TGTGCCAGCAGTTACGGCGTACAGGGGATGTATGAGCAGTTCTTC
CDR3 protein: CASSYGVQGMYEQFF

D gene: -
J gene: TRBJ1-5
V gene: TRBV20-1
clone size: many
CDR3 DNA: TGCAGTGCTAGAGCGGGGAATCAGCCCCAGCATTTT
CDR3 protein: CSARAGNQPQHF

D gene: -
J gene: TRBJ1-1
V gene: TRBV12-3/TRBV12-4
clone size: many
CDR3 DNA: TGTGCCAGCAAACTAGACCCCCGGAGCACTGAAGCTTTCTTT
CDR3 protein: CASKLDPRSTEAFF

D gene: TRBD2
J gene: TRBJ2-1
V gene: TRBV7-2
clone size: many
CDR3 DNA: TGTGCCAGCAGCCCGACCAGCGAGCGGGGGGGCAAGGGTGAGCAGTTCTTC
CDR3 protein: CASSPTSERGGKGEQFF

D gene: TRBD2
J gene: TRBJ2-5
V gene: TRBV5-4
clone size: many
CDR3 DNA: TGTGCCAGCAGCCGGACTAGCGACCAAGAGACCCAGTACTTC
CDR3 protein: CASSRTSDQETQYF

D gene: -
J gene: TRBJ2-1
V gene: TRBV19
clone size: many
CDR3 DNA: TGTGCCAGTAGGAAACAAACAGGGAGCTCCTACAATGAGCAGTTCTTC
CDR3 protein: CASRKQTGSSYNEQFF

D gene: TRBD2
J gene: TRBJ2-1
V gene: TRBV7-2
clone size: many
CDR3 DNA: TGTGCCAGCAGCTTAGTACTAGCGCAATACAATGAGCAGTTCTTC
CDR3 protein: CASSLVLAQYNEQFF

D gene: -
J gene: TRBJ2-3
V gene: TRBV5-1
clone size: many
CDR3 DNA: TGCGCCAGCAGCTTCCGGCAGGGCCTCACGAGTACAGATACGCAGTATTTT
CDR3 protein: CASSFRQGLTSTDTQYF

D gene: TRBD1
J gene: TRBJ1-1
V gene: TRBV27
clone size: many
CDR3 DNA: TGTGCCAGCAGGACAGGGGGGACTGAAGCTTTCTTT
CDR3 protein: CASRTGGTEAFF

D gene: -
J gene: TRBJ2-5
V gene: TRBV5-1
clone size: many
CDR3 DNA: TGCGCCAGCAGCTTGGCCGTTTTGACCCAAGAGACCCAGTACTTC
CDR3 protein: CASSLAVLTQETQYF

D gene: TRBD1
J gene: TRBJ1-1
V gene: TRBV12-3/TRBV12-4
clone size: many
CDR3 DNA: TGTGCCAGCAGCCGACAGGGGTTTCGCACTGAAGCTTTCTTT
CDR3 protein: CASSRQGFRTEAFF

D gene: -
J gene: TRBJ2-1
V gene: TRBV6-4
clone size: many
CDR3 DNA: TGTGCCAGCAGTGACGACGACAGAGCTCCCTACAATGAGCAGTTCTTC
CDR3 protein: CASSDDDRAPYNEQFF

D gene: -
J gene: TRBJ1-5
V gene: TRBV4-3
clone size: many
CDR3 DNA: TGCGCCAGCAGCCAAGACAGGCATAGCAATCAGCCCCAGCATTTT
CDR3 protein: CASSQDRHSNQPQHF

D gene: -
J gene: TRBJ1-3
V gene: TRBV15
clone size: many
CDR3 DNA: TGTGCCACCAGCAGAGAAATGGTATCTAACTCTGGAAACACCATATATTTT
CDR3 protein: CATSREMVSNSGNTIYF

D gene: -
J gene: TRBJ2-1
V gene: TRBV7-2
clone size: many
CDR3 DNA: TGTGCCAGCAGTACGAGGGTGGTCCCCGAGCAGTTCTTC
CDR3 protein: CASSTRVVPEQFF

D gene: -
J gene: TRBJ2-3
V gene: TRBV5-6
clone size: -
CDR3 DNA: TGTGCCAGCGGCCCCGGGACTCGCTGCACAGATACGCAGTATTTT
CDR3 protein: CASGPGTRCTDTQYF

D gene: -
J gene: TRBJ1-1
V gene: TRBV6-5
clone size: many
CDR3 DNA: TGTGCCAGCAGTTACTCCGGGACACAGAACACTGAAGCTTTCTTT
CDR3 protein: CASSYSGTQNTEAFF

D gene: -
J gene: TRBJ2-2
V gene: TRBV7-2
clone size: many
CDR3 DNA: TGTGCCAGCAGCGAATTCACCGGGGAGCTGTTTTTT
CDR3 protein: CASSEFTGELFF

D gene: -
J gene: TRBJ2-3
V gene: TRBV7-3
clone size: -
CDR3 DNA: TGTGCCAGCAGCTCCGGACCCATAGATACGCAGTATTTT
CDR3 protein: CASSSGPIDTQYF

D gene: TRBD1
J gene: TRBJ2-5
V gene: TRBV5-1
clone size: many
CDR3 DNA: TGCGCCAGCAGACCCGGGACAGGGGGCATGGAGACCCAGTACTTC
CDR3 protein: CASRPGTGGMETQYF

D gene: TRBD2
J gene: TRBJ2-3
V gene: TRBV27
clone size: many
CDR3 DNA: TGTGCCAGCAGTTTACTTGGGACTAGCGGAACAGATACGCAGTATTTT
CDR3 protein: CASSLLGTSGTDTQYF

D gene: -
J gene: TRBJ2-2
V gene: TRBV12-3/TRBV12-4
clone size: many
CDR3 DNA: TGTGCCAGCAGTCCTTTAGGCACCGGGGAGCTGTTTTTT
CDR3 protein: CASSPLGTGELFF

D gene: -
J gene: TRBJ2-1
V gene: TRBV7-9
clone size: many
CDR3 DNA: TGTGCCAGCAGCCCCAGGGACAATGAGCAGTTCTTC
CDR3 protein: CASSPRDNEQFF

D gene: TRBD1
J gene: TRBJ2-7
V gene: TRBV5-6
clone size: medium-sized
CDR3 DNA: TGTGCCAGCAGTCCCGGGACAGGGGGCTACGAGCAGTACTTC
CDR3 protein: CASSPGTGGYEQYF

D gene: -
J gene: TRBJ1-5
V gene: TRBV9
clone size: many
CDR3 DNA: TGTGCCAGCAGCGTAGGGGGTGAGGGCAATCAGCCCCAGCATTTT
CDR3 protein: CASSVGGEGNQPQHF

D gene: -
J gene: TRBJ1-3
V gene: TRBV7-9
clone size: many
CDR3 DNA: TGTGCCAGCAGCTTCACGGGAGCTGGAAACACCATATATTTT
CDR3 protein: CASSFTGAGNTIYF

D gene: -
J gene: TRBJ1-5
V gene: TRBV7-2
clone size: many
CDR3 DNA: TGTGCCAGCAGCTTAGTCCCAAATAGCAATCAGCCCCAGCATTTT
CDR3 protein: CASSLVPNSNQPQHF

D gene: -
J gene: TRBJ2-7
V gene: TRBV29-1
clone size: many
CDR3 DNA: TGCAGCGTTACACCCACAGGGATCAACGAGCAGTACTTC
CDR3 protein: CSVTPTGINEQYF

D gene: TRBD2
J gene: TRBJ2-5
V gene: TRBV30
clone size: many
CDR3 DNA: TGTGCCTGGAGTCTAGCGGGGGGGTCGATAGAGACCCAGTACTTC
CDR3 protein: CAWSLAGGSIETQYF